Listed below are T cell receptor beta chains from one sample, sequenced in a study of cytomegalovirus exposure and HLA in healthy donors. Repertoires were generated with immunoSEQ multiplex PCR, while TCRdb's copy carries only in-frame clones and drops some. The sample shows 100,000 to 150,000 clones, 83% of them seen only once. What was sequenced was PBMCs. Receptors originate from a woman aged 40 to 50 in good health and CMV-seropositive. Both conserved end residues are part of each CDR3. A D gene is named only where the DNA matches it firmly. Some rows mark clone size as missing; the rest say once, few, many or name a class of expanded clone.

CDR3aa: CASSGGGVGFSPLHF; CDR3nt: TGTGCCAGCAGCGGTGGCGGGGTAGGGTTTTCACCCCTCCACTTT; d_gene: NA; j_gene: TRBJ1-6; abundance: NA; v_gene: TRBV9
CDR3aa: CASSRAGGRDTQYF; CDR3nt: TGTGCCAGCAGCCGAGCGGGAGGACGGGATACGCAGTATTTT; d_gene: TRBD2; j_gene: TRBJ2-3; abundance: NA; v_gene: TRBV7-3
CDR3aa: CASSLGASGIIGELFF; CDR3nt: TGTGCCAGCAGCCTCGGGGCTAGCGGGATTATCGGGGAGCTGTTTTTT; d_gene: TRBD2; j_gene: TRBJ2-2; abundance: few; v_gene: TRBV5-6
CDR3aa: CAISTPRGRENYEQYF; CDR3nt: TGTGCCATCAGTACCCCTCGAGGGCGGGAGAACTACGAGCAGTACTTC; d_gene: TRBD2; j_gene: TRBJ2-7; abundance: few; v_gene: TRBV10-3
CDR3aa: CASSDLLRQVLAKNIQYF; CDR3nt: TGTGCCAGCAGTGACCTATTACGACAGGTACTAGCCAAAAACATTCAGTACTTC; d_gene: NA; j_gene: TRBJ2-4; abundance: NA; v_gene: TRBV6-1
CDR3aa: CASSRKDRLSLEAFF; CDR3nt: TGTGCCAGCAGCCGGAAGGACAGGCTTTCCCTTGAAGCTTTCTTT; d_gene: TRBD1; j_gene: TRBJ1-1; abundance: once; v_gene: TRBV5-6
CDR3aa: CASRGTSGSGELFF; CDR3nt: TGTGCCAGCAGGGGGACTAGCGGGAGCGGGGAGCTGTTTTTT; d_gene: TRBD2; j_gene: TRBJ2-2; abundance: NA; v_gene: TRBV11-3
CDR3aa: CASSFGTGPGQPQHF; CDR3nt: TGTGCCAGCAGCTTCGGGACAGGGCCCGGGCAGCCCCAGCATTTT; d_gene: TRBD1; j_gene: TRBJ1-5; abundance: NA; v_gene: TRBV5-8
CDR3aa: CASSLSGLNTEAFF; CDR3nt: TGTGCCAGCAGCTTGTCAGGGCTGAACACTGAAGCTTTCTTT; d_gene: NA; j_gene: TRBJ1-1; abundance: NA; v_gene: TRBV5-8
CDR3aa: CASSYPGLDEQFF; CDR3nt: TGTGCCAGCAGTTACCCGGGACTGGATGAGCAGTTCTTC; d_gene: NA; j_gene: TRBJ2-1; abundance: NA; v_gene: TRBV6-5
CDR3aa: CASSLDVQGNTEAFF; CDR3nt: TGTGCCAGCAGCTTGGATGTGCAGGGGAACACTGAAGCTTTCTTT; d_gene: NA; j_gene: TRBJ1-1; abundance: once; v_gene: TRBV5-5
CDR3aa: CAWSPRGAGDTQYF; CDR3nt: TGTGCCTGGAGCCCCCGGGGGGCTGGAGATACGCAGTATTTT; d_gene: NA; j_gene: TRBJ2-3; abundance: NA; v_gene: TRBV30
CDR3aa: CASRLLQVPHELNYGYTF; CDR3nt: TGTGCAAGTCGCTTACTCCAGGTCCCCCACGAGCTTAACTATGGCTACACCTTC; d_gene: NA; j_gene: TRBJ1-2; abundance: NA; v_gene: TRBV12-2
CDR3aa: CASSPTAGSYNEQFF; CDR3nt: TGCGCCAGCAGCCCTACTGCGGGCTCCTACAATGAGCAGTTCTTC; d_gene: NA; j_gene: TRBJ2-1; abundance: few; v_gene: TRBV4-3
CDR3aa: CASSYDRGHGYTF; CDR3nt: TGTGCCAGCAGCTACGACAGGGGGCATGGCTACACCTTC; d_gene: TRBD1; j_gene: TRBJ1-2; abundance: NA; v_gene: TRBV7-2
CDR3aa: CASSLPGTGLGYTF; CDR3nt: TGTGCCAGCAGTTTACCAGGGACAGGGCTTGGCTACACCTTC; d_gene: TRBD1; j_gene: TRBJ1-2; abundance: NA; v_gene: TRBV6-1
CDR3aa: CASSLGQGSEKLFF; CDR3nt: TGTGCCAGCAGCTTGGGACAGGGATCTGAAAAACTGTTTTTT; d_gene: TRBD1; j_gene: TRBJ1-4; abundance: NA; v_gene: TRBV7-9
CDR3aa: CASSPLGQGANYGYTF; CDR3nt: TGTGCCAGCAGTCCCCTCGGACAGGGCGCTAACTATGGCTACACCTTC; d_gene: TRBD1; j_gene: TRBJ1-2; abundance: NA; v_gene: TRBV11-3
CDR3aa: CASSEDRVPYEQYF; CDR3nt: TGTGCCAGCAGCGAAGACAGGGTTCCCTACGAGCAGTACTTC; d_gene: TRBD1; j_gene: TRBJ2-7; abundance: NA; v_gene: TRBV6-1
CDR3aa: CASSVGLAGGVDEQFF; CDR3nt: TGTGCCAGCAGCGTAGGACTAGCGGGAGGGGTGGATGAGCAGTTCTTC; d_gene: TRBD2; j_gene: TRBJ2-1; abundance: NA; v_gene: TRBV9
CDR3aa: CASSLAGASGSSEQYF; CDR3nt: TGCGCCAGCAGCTTGGCCGGGGCTAGCGGGAGTTCCGAGCAGTACTTC; d_gene: TRBD2; j_gene: TRBJ2-7; abundance: NA; v_gene: TRBV5-1
CDR3aa: CASSLGSLAGVNEQFF; CDR3nt: TGTGCCAGCAGCTTAGGCAGCCTAGCGGGAGTCAATGAGCAGTTCTTC; d_gene: TRBD2; j_gene: TRBJ2-1; abundance: NA; v_gene: TRBV7-3
CDR3aa: CASSEDGLSEQFF; CDR3nt: TGTGCCAGCAGTGAAGATGGACTGAGTGAGCAGTTCTTC; d_gene: NA; j_gene: TRBJ2-1; abundance: NA; v_gene: TRBV6-1
CDR3aa: CASSQYRVQAHNEQFF; CDR3nt: TGTGCCAGCAGCCAGTACCGGGTACAGGCGCACAATGAGCAGTTCTTC; d_gene: NA; j_gene: TRBJ2-1; abundance: NA; v_gene: TRBV5-8